Listed here are 7 T cell receptor beta chains from one sample, sequenced in a study of blood T cell repertoires in COVID-19. Measured with immunoSEQ multiplex PCR; TCRdb has only the in-frame clones, and not every one. Of 300,000 to 350,000 clones in the sample, more than 70% were seen once. The sequencing input was peripheral blood. These receptors originate from a man aged 25 to 40 with active or convalescent COVID-19.

The rearrangement joins TRBV9 to TRBJ2-7; 8 nucleotides line up with TRBD2. CDR1 and CDR2 from the germline V gene are SGDLS and YYNGEE. The CDR3 has 15 residues. The J segment lost 2 bases and the V segment lost 0 bases, leaving 4 bases of the junction unmatched. CDR3 DNA: TGTGCCAGCAGCGTAGAGAGTAGCGGGGCCTACGAGCAGTACTTC. Translated: CASSVESSGAYEQYF. The complete variable domain, with remaining parts taken from reference TRBV9 and TRBJ2-7, reads DSGVTQTPKHLITATGQRVTLRCSPRSGDLSVYWYQQSLDQGLQFLIQYYNGEERAKGNILERFSAQQFPDLHSELNLSSLELGDSALYFCASSVESSGAYEQYFGPGTRLTVT.

The genes are TRBV7-2 and TRBJ2-1; 8 nucleotides line up with TRBD2. With V trimmed by 1 base and J by 5 bases, 7 bases remained unmatched. The CDR3 loop spans 16 amino acids. Germline V gene lookup returns CDR1 SGHTA and CDR2 FQGNSA. The CDR3 sequence is CASSLVGGGTNNEQFF. DNA of the CDR3: TGTGCCAGCAGCTTAGTCGGCGGGGGGACGAACAATGAGCAGTTCTTC.

This clone was seen just once. The chain couples TRBV27 to TRBJ2-1; 7 bases agree with TRBD2. V lost 7 bases and J lost 0; bases outside the gene matches: 12. Germline CDR1 and CDR2: MNHEY and SMNVEV (reference sequence). The CDR3 consists of 17 residues. In nucleotides, the CDR3 is TGTGCCAGCACCACTAGCGCGACGCTAAGCTCCTACAATGAGCAGTTCTTC. Translated, it gives CASTTSATLSSYNEQFF.

The chain joins TRBV24-1 to TRBJ2-1, with TRBD2 matching over 10 bases. There are 16 residues in the CDR3. Trimming at V came to 3 bases and at J to 7 bases, leaving 8 bases not matched to a gene. Germline CDR1 and CDR2: KGHDR and SFDVKD. The CDR3 protein is CATSDALAGLTNEQFF. In DNA, the CDR3 is TGTGCCACCAGTGATGCACTAGCGGGACTTACGAATGAGCAGTTCTTC.

This clone was detected a few times. The V gene is TRBV5-8, the J gene TRBJ1-2, with no clear D. This CDR3 contains 14 residues. Deletions cut 1 base from V and 3 bases from J, with 10 bases between. The germline V gene encodes CDR1 SGHTS and CDR2 YDEGEE. Written as DNA, the CDR3 is TGTGCCAGCAGCTTGAGAGGGCGCTACTATGGCTACACCTTC. Translating gives CASSLRGRYYGYTF.

The chain recombines TRBV9 with TRBJ2-2; possibly TRBD1 for D (6 bases). Trimming cost V 2 bases and J 2 bases, with 16 bases left between them. This CDR3 is built from 17 residues. Germline CDR1 reads SGDLS; CDR2 reads YYNGEE. The CDR3 bases are TGTGCCAGCAGCGTGAGACCTGGGGGCTCTAACACCGGGGAGCTGTTTTTT. Its translation is CASSVRPGGSNTGELFF.

The chain uses TRBV3-1 (or the pseudogene TRBV3-2) and TRBJ2-7; 9 nucleotides line up with TRBD1. Trimming at V came to 2 bases and at J to 6 bases, leaving 11 bases not matched to a gene. In germline, CDR1 is LGHDT, CDR2 YNNKEL (reference sequence). The CDR3 has 16 amino acids. The CDR3 DNA sequence: TGTGCCAGCAGCCAATCGACCGGGACAGGGCACGGCGAGCAGTACTTC. This translates into CASSQSTGTGHGEQYF.